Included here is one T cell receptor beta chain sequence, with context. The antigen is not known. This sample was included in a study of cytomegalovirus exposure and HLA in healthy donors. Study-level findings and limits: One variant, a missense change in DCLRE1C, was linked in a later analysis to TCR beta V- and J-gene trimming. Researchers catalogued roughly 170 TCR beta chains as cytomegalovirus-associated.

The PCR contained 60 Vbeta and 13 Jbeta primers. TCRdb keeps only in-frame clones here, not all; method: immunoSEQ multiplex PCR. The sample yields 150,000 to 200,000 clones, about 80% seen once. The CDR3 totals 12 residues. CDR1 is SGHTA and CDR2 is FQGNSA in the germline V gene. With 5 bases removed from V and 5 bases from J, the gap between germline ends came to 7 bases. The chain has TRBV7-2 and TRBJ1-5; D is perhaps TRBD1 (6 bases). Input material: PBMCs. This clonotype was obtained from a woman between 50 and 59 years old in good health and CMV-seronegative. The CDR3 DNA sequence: TGTGCCAGCAGCCGGACAGATCAGCCCCAGCATTTT. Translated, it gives CASSRTDQPQHF.